The entry below describes one TCR beta chain. Its antigen is not identified. This CDR3 has 16 residues. Trimming took 1 base from V and 2 from J, leaving 15 bases between them. The sample is drawn from a study of shared clonotypes between healthy human individuals. Across the whole study: There were three CD4 naive, three CD4 memory, two CD8 naive and one CD8 memory plates per donor.

Profiling relied on immunoSEQ multiplex PCR, and the TCRdb table lists in-frame clones only, not all of them. The sample yields about 2.4 million clones, more than 80% seen once. Study-wide results and limits: Clonotype sharing across a few donors was observed for around 4.5% of naive CD4 clonotypes.

The rearrangement links TRBV23-1 to TRBJ2-7, with TRBD2 as a possible D gene (6 bases). TRBV23-1 is labeled an ORF, and its function is uncertain. Sequenced: naive CD4+ T cells sorted from blood. Indicated subset: CD45RA+ positively selected. The source is a young man in good health. CDR3 region: CASSQLGRDGTYEQYF. CDR3 sequence (DNA): TGCGCCAGCAGTCAATTGGGGCGGGACGGGACCTACGAGCAGTACTTC.